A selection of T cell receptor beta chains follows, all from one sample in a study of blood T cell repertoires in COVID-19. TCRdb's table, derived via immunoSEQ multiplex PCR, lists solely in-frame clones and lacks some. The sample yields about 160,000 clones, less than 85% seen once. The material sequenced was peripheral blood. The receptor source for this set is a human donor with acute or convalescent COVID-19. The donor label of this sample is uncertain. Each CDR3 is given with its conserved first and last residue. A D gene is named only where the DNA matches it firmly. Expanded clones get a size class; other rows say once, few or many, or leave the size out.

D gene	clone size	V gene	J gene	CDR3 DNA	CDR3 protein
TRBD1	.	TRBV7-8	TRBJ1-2	TGTGCCAGCAGCTTAGAGACAGGGGGCAACTATGGCTACACCTTC	CASSLETGGNYGYTF
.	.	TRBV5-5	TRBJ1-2	TGTGCCAGCAGCGAACAGGTTGACTATGGCTACACCTTC	CASSEQVDYGYTF
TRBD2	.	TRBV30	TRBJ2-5	TGTGCCTGGAGTGTAGGCCTAGCGGAAGAGACCCAGTACTTC	CAWSVGLAEETQYF
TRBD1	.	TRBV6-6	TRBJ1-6	TGTGCCAGCAGTCCCGGGACAGGCAGCTCCTATAATTCACCCCTCCACTTT	CASSPGTGSSYNSPLHF
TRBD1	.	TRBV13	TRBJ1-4	TGTGCCAGCAGCCAGGGACAGGGTTATGAAAAACTGTTTTTT	CASSQGQGYEKLFF
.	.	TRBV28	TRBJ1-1	TGTGCCAGCAGTTTCGGGGGGGCGAACACTGAAGCTTTCTTT	CASSFGGANTEAFF
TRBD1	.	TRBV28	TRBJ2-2	TGTGCCAGCAGTCTGGACAGGAGGATCACCGGGGAGCTGTTTTTT	CASSLDRRITGELFF
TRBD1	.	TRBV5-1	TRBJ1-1	TGCGCCAGCAGCTTGGCCAGGGACAGGCAGGAAGCTTTCTTT	CASSLARDRQEAFF
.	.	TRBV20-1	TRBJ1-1	TGCAGCGCGACGCTTGGGGGGGCTTTCTTT	CSATLGGAFF
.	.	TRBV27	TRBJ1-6	TGTGCCAGCAGTTTCAGTGAGACTGATTCACCCCTCCACTTT	CASSFSETDSPLHF
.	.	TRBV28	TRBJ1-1	TGTGCCAGCAACCTTGCGGGAGGGATCGGGAAAACTGAAGCTTTCTTT	CASNLAGGIGKTEAFF
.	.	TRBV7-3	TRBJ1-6	TGTGCCAGCAGCGCGGGGACTAATTCCTCACCCCTCCACTTT	CASSAGTNSSPLHF
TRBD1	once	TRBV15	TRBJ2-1	TGTGCCACCAGCATGTACAGGGGCTACAATGAGCAGTTCTTC	CATSMYRGYNEQFF
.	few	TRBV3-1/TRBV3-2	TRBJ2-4	TGTGCCAGCAGCCAAAAACAGGGTTATCTAGCCAAAAACATTCAGTACTTC	CASSQKQGYLAKNIQYF
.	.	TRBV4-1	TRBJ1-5	TGCGCCAGCAGCCAAGACCCATTAGAGGGTCGGGTCCTAAATCAGCCCCAGCATTTT	CASSQDPLEGRVLNQPQHF